This T cell receptor (beta chain) is drawn from a study of vaccination effects on CD4 cells after COVID-19. Pools of viral peptides were used by the ViraFEST assay to expand antigen-specific CD4+ T cells ahead of sequencing. Cultured cells yielded isolated CD4+ T cells after 10 to 11 days. Nucleocapsid antibodies were negative in the vaccine recipients, who had never had SARS-CoV-2 infection. Sequencing was performed with immunoSEQ multiplex PCR; in TCRdb, only in-frame clones are kept and a portion is missing. Among 40,000 to 50,000 clones listed, roughly 82% were seen once. Turning to this clone: Its antigen is undetermined.

V dropped 3 bases and J dropped 0 bases, with 12 bases sitting between them. Germline CDR1 MNHNS, CDR2 SASEGT. This CDR3 spans 15 amino acids. Overall study results and limits: Clones arising from infection and from vaccination showed marked clonal contraction late after vaccination.

The sequence derives from a human donor who received a COVID-19 vaccine. The specimen comprised CD4+ T cells from PBMCs cultured with HCoV-NL63 spike peptides, sampled before COVID-19 vaccination. V gene TRBV6-1 combines with J gene TRBJ2-7, with no clear D. CDR3 nucleotides: TGTGCCAGCAGTGACGAGGCCACCCGCTCCTACGAGCAGTACGTC. It specifies CASSDEATRSYEQYV.